The 31 T cell receptor beta chains listed next were all sequenced from one sample in a study of blood T cell repertoires in COVID-19. The protocol was immunoSEQ multiplex PCR, while the TCRdb copy is restricted to in-frame clones and leaves out a portion. The table lists about 160,000 clones, about 81% of them singletons. The specimen was peripheral blood. These receptors originate from a woman aged 80 or over with acute or convalescent COVID-19.

CDR3 in amino acids: CASSQYAGTGITDTQYF. Here the CDR3 DNA reads TGCGCCAGCAGCCAATACGCCGGGACAGGGATCACAGATACGCAGTATTTT. V and J are TRBV4-1 and TRBJ2-3; TRBD1 agrees at 9 bases. Trimming took 2 bases from V and 2 from J; bases not matched to a gene: 8. Germline CDR1 reads MGHRA; CDR2 reads YSYEKL. There are 17 residues in the CDR3.

The chain uses TRBV5-1 and TRBJ2-5; 15 bases are shared with TRBD2. The ends lost 4 bases at V and 1 base at J; junction bases unmatched: 8. The length of the CDR3 is 18 residues. Germline lookup yields CDR1 SGHRS and CDR2 YFSETQ. CDR3 sequence (DNA): TGCGCCAGCAGCAATGGACTAGCGGGGGGGCCGTCCCAAGAGACCCAGTACTTC. Amino acid sequence: CASSNGLAGGPSQETQYF.

The V and J genes are TRBV6-1 and TRBJ2-5; the match to TRBD2 covers 8 bases. The CDR3 contains 16 residues. V was clipped by 0 bases and J by 3 bases; unmatched bases: 6. Germline assignment: CDR1 MNHNS and CDR2 SASEGT. The DNA of the CDR3 is TGTGCCAGCAGTGAAGCTCGGGGGGGCAGGGAAGAGACCCAGTACTTC. Its protein is CASSEARGGREETQYF.

The chain joins TRBV18 to TRBJ2-5, with D perhaps matching TRBD1 (5 bases). CDR1 is KGHSH, CDR2 LQKENI, per germline. This CDR3 is 16 amino acids long. Trimming pared 3 bases from V and 0 bases from J, leaving 14 bases between. The CDR3 here is CASSPGVRAYQETQYF. CDR3 nucleotides: TGTGCCAGCTCACCTGGAGTCAGGGCTTACCAAGAGACCCAGTACTTC. Full variable domain (rest looked up from reference TRBV18 and TRBJ2-5): NAGVMQNPRHLVRRRGQEARLRCSPMKGHSHVYWYRQLPEEGLKFMVYLQKENIIDESGMPKERFSAEFPKEGPSILRIQQVVRGDSAAYFCASSPGVRAYQETQYFGPGTRLLVL.

The chain combines TRBV11-2 with TRBJ1-1; TRBD1 matches 8 bases. From germline, CDR1 is SGHAT and CDR2 FQNNGV. This CDR3 is 14 amino acids long. After removal of 5 bases from V and 7 bases from J, the junction contained 9 bases not matched to a gene. The CDR3 sequence is CASSLSTGVFEAFF. CDR3 nucleotide sequence: TGTGCCAGCAGCCTGTCGACAGGGGTTTTTGAAGCTTTCTTT.

V usage is TRBV2 and J usage is TRBJ2-7; 9 bases map to TRBD2. The CDR3 is 14 residues long. Losses at the gene ends were 5 bases for V and 0 bases for J; bases not matched to a gene: 2. The V gene's germline CDR1 is SNHLY and CDR2 FYNNEI. CDR3 in DNA: TGTGCCAGCAGTCTAGCGGGATTCTCCTACGAGCAGTACTTC. This encodes CASSLAGFSYEQYF. The complete variable domain, with remaining parts taken from reference TRBV2 and TRBJ2-7, reads EPEVTQTPSHQVTQMGQEVILRCVPISNHLYFYWYRQILGQKVEFLVSFYNNEISEKSEIFDDQFSVERPDGSNFTLKIRSTKLEDSAMYFCASSLAGFSYEQYFGPGTRLTVT.

The rearrangement links TRBV19 to TRBJ2-6; tentatively, D is TRBD2 (5 bases). This CDR3 contains 17 residues. Deletions cut 6 bases from V and 0 bases from J, with 15 bases between. Looked up from germline, CDR1 is LNHDA and CDR2 is SQIVND (reference sequence). The CDR3 DNA sequence: TGTGCCAGTAGCTCCTCGGTCCGGGGCTCTGGGGCCAACGTCCTGACTTTC. This sequence encodes CASSSSVRGSGANVLTF.

This chain connects TRBV18 to TRBJ2-1; 11 bases match TRBD2. The CDR3 length is 20 residues. The junction had 16 bases not matched to a gene; V was cut back by 5 bases and J by 1 base. Germline CDR1 reads KGHSH; CDR2 reads LQKENI. The chain's CDR3 is CASSSFSGRASLESYNEQFF. The CDR3 DNA reads TGTGCCAGCTCATCCTTTAGCGGGAGGGCCTCCCTCGAGTCCTACAATGAGCAGTTCTTC.

The J gene is TRBJ2-1, the V gene TRBV5-4; perhaps TRBD1 as D (5 bases). The CDR3 loop spans 13 amino acids. From germline, CDR1 is SGHNT and CDR2 YYREEE (reference sequence). Trimming took off 3 bases at V and 5 bases at J, with 9 bases between the two ends. DNA of the CDR3: TGTGCCAGCAGCTCTACAGGTAACAATGAGCAGTTCTTC. Its translation: CASSSTGNNEQFF.

V gene TRBV3-1 (or the pseudogene TRBV3-2) combines with J gene TRBJ1-6; the D gene is possibly TRBD1 (6 bases). With 4 bases removed from V and 10 bases from J, the gap between germline ends came to 17 bases. The CDR3 runs 15 residues. Germline V gene lookup returns CDR1 LGHDT and CDR2 YNNKEL (reference sequence). The CDR3 spells CASSRLSGVRSPLHF. The CDR3 nucleotides are TGTGCCAGCAGCCGTCTTTCAGGGGTTAGGTCACCCCTCCACTTT.

The gene calls are TRBV5-4 and TRBJ1-2; 7 nucleotides align to TRBD1. The CDR3 consists of 16 residues. The junction had 14 bases not matched to a gene; V was cut back by 2 bases and J by 7 bases. Germline loops: CDR1 SGHNT, CDR2 YYREEE (reference sequence). CDR3 nucleotides: TGTGCCAGCAGCTTCGCACGACAGGGACATTTGAGTGGCTACACCTTC. Protein product: CASSFARQGHLSGYTF.

The J gene is TRBJ2-1, the V gene TRBV19, with TRBD2 matching 9 bases. The CDR3 extends over 17 amino acids. From germline, CDR1 is LNHDA and CDR2 SQIVND (reference sequence). V trimming: 0 bases; J trimming: 7 bases; junction bases outside the gene matches: 10. The CDR3, as DNA: TGTGCCAGTAGTATAGATGTGGGCGGGAGGGTAAGGAATGAGCAGTTCTTC. It is translated as CASSIDVGGRVRNEQFF.

This clone was counted between two and nine times. The CDR3 DNA is TGTGCCAGCAGTTGGGGACTGGCCGAGCAGTACTTC. Translated: CASSWGLAEQYF. The chain uses TRBV7-2 and TRBJ2-7, with a tentative D call TRBD2 (6 bases). Germline loops: CDR1 SGHTA, CDR2 FQGNSA. Trimming removed 6 bases from V and 6 bases from J, with 12 bases in between. This CDR3 is built from 12 residues.

This clone was counted between two and nine times. The chain joins TRBV15 to TRBJ2-2; D gene uncertain. The CDR3 extends over 14 amino acids. V lost 0 bases, J lost 6 bases, and 8 bases lay in between. CDR1 LNHNV and CDR2 YYDKDF come from the germline V gene (reference sequence). This CDR3 is CATSREVRSGELFF. For the CDR3, the DNA is TGTGCCACCAGCAGAGAGGTTCGGTCCGGGGAGCTGTTTTTT.

The chain is built from TRBV7-6 and TRBJ1-3, with TRBD1 as a possible D gene (6 bases). The V end lost 1 base, the J end lost 6 bases, and 13 bases lay between the germline ends. Per germline, CDR1 SGHVS and CDR2 FNYEAQ. The CDR3 is 15 amino acids. The CDR3 reads CASSLGPPGANTIYF. The DNA for the CDR3 is TGTGCCAGCAGCTTAGGTCCTCCAGGGGCAAACACCATATATTTT.

The chain combines TRBV9 with TRBJ1-2; TRBD1 matches 7 bases. Germline values: CDR1 SGDLS, CDR2 YYNGEE. With 0 bases clipped from V and 4 bases from J, the junction kept 15 bases outside the gene matches. The length of the CDR3 is 18 residues. The CDR3 region has the DNA TGTGCCAGCAGCGTAGCCCCCGGCACAGGGGCCGTCTCCTATGGCTACACCTTC. The encoded protein is CASSVAPGTGAVSYGYTF.

V and J are TRBV2 and TRBJ2-3, with a weak D call TRBD1 (5 bases). The germline gives CDR1 SNHLY, CDR2 FYNNEI. V lost 3 bases, J lost 2 bases, and 12 bases lay in between. The CDR3 length is 15 residues. The CDR3 loop is CASSDRQGFTDTQYF. In nucleotides, the CDR3 is TGTGCCAGCAGTGATCGGCAGGGCTTCACAGATACGCAGTATTTT.

V is TRBV3-1 (or the pseudogene TRBV3-2) and J is TRBJ2-3; 12 bases line up with TRBD2. This CDR3 comprises 17 residues. Trimming at V came to 5 bases and at J to 4 bases, leaving 10 bases not matched to a gene. CDR1 is LGHDT and CDR2 is YNNKEL in the germline V gene (reference sequence). Here the CDR3 reads CASSFRLAGEVADTQYF. The CDR3, as DNA: TGTGCCAGCAGCTTCCGACTAGCGGGAGAGGTAGCAGATACGCAGTATTTT.

The genes are TRBV9 and TRBJ1-5; TRBD1 matches at 9 bases. The CDR3 runs to 16 residues. Looked up from germline, CDR1 is SGDLS and CDR2 is YYNGEE. With 3 bases clipped from V and 4 bases from J, the junction kept 8 bases outside the gene matches. CDR3 residues: CASSEVWDRENQPQHF. For the CDR3, the DNA is TGTGCCAGCAGCGAGGTTTGGGACAGGGAAAATCAGCCCCAGCATTTT.

With respect to this clone: The same CDR3 arises from other DNA sequences in this sample as well. This rearrangement joins TRBV7-9 to TRBJ1-2; 10 nucleotides agree with TRBD1. The CDR3 loop spans 14 amino acids. Per germline, CDR1 SEHNR and CDR2 FQNEAQ (reference sequence). V shed 4 bases and J 4 bases; nucleotides not matched to a gene: 3. Here the CDR3 DNA reads TGTGCCAGCAGCTCCCGACAGGGGGCCTATGGCTACACCTTC. This gives the protein CASSSRQGAYGYTF.

This chain joins TRBV6-2 or TRBV6-3 and TRBJ2-1, with 9 bases matching TRBD2. CDR1 and CDR2 from the germline V gene are MNHEY and SVGEGT. CDR3 length: 14 residues. The J segment lost 8 bases and the V segment lost 2 bases, leaving 4 bases of the junction unmatched. The chain's CDR3 is CASSYRRGGDEQFF. CDR3 nucleotides: TGTGCCAGCAGTTACCGGCGGGGGGGCGATGAGCAGTTCTTC.

The DNA of the CDR3 is TGTGCCAGTAGTATCCGGGGACAGTTGAACACTGAAGCTTTCTTT. It codes for CASSIRGQLNTEAFF. The chain carries TRBV19 and TRBJ1-1; the match to TRBD1 covers 7 bases. In germline, CDR1 is LNHDA, CDR2 SQIVND (reference sequence). With 3 bases clipped from V and 0 bases from J, the junction kept 4 bases outside the gene matches. The CDR3 has 15 amino acids.

This chain links TRBV6-5 with TRBJ2-5; TRBD2 is a possible D gene (7 bases). The CDR3 length is 15 residues. V was cut by 5 bases and J by 5 bases, with 18 bases left in between. Germline CDR1 reads MNHEY; CDR2 reads SVGAGI. The CDR3 DNA sequence: TGTGCCAGCAGTAAACTATCGGGGGGCAGGGAGACCCAGTACTTC. This codes for CASSKLSGGRETQYF.

This clone appeared once. The rearrangement joins TRBV6-9 to TRBJ2-2; 9 bases match TRBD2. The length of the CDR3 is 18 residues. CDR1 and CDR2 from the germline V gene are MNHGY and SVAAGI. The J segment lost 3 bases and the V segment lost 7 bases, leaving 15 bases of the junction unmatched. The CDR3 DNA reads as TGTGCCAGCATCAAGGAGGCGAGCGGGGGGCTACACACCGGGGAGCTGTTTTTT. Protein: CASIKEASGGLHTGELFF.

The rearrangement joins TRBV29-1 to TRBJ2-7; D remains unclear. The V and J ends lost 5 bases and 1 base respectively, with 12 bases between them. The CDR3 totals 13 residues. Germline CDR1 and CDR2: SQVTM and ANQGSEA. In DNA form, the CDR3 reads TGCAGCGTTTCCGACCAACAGTCCTACGAGCAGTACTTC. It is translated as CSVSDQQSYEQYF.

This sequence joins TRBV6-1 and TRBJ1-5; TRBD1 agrees at 9 bases. The CDR3 length is 15 residues. V trimming: 1 base; J trimming: 9 bases; junction bases outside the gene matches: 7. Germline V lookup: CDR1 MNHNS, CDR2 SASEGT. CDR3 in amino acids: CASSEGDREFRPQHF. The CDR3 region has the DNA TGTGCCAGCAGTGAAGGGGACAGGGAATTTCGGCCCCAGCATTTT.

The V gene is TRBV6-6, the J gene TRBJ1-1; D is unclear. This CDR3 comprises 11 residues. CDR1 and CDR2 (germline): MNHNY, SVGAGI (reference sequence). The V and J ends lost 8 bases and 4 bases respectively, with 8 bases between them. CDR3 in amino acids: CASGGFTEAFF. The CDR3 nucleotides are TGTGCCAGCGGAGGGTTCACTGAAGCTTTCTTT.

The genes are TRBV5-1 and TRBJ2-7; D not resolved. V shed 2 bases and J shed 6 bases, with 18 bases lying between them. CDR1 is SGHRS, CDR2 YFSETQ, per germline. CDR3 length equals 15 residues. CDR3 sequence reads: CASSLDSVGFREQYF. The CDR3 coding sequence is TGCGCCAGCAGCTTAGATTCGGTCGGTTTTCGCGAGCAGTACTTC.

The chain couples TRBV10-3 to TRBJ2-7, with TRBD1 as a possible D gene (6 bases). Germline CDR1 and CDR2: ENHRY and SYGVKD. The CDR3 has 17 residues. Deletions cut 0 bases from V and 6 bases from J, with 21 bases between. The CDR3 DNA sequence: TGTGCCATCAGTGAGTCGATGGGGGCGCAATTTGGAGGCGAGCAGTACTTC. Protein product: CAISESMGAQFGGEQYF.

The chain links TRBV2 to TRBJ2-1, with D uncertain. V was trimmed by 5 bases and J by 8 bases, leaving 22 bases between them. Germline V gives CDR1 SNHLY, CDR2 FYNNEI. The CDR3 loop spans 16 amino acids. CDR3 residues: CASSPDLPLTAHEQFF. In DNA form, the CDR3 reads TGTGCCAGCAGTCCAGACTTGCCCCTCACCGCCCATGAGCAGTTCTTC.

The chain joins TRBV19 to TRBJ1-4; 7 bases map to TRBD1. The CDR3 runs to 14 residues. V lost 5 bases, J lost 2 bases, and 2 bases stayed unmatched. The germline V gene encodes CDR1 LNHDA and CDR2 SQIVND (reference sequence). The CDR3 is CASSSTGTNEKLFF. The CDR3 nucleotides read TGTGCCAGTAGTTCGACAGGGACTAATGAAAAACTGTTTTTT. Full variable domain (rest looked up from reference TRBV19 and TRBJ1-4): DGGITQSPKYLFRKEGQNVTLSCEQNLNHDAMYWYRQDPGQGLRLIYYSQIVNDFQKGDIAEGYSVSREKKESFPLTVTSAQKNPTAFYLCASSSTGTNEKLFFGSGTQLSVL.